These 5 T cell receptor beta chains originate from one sample sequenced in a study of T cells in Graves' hyperthyroidism and ophthalmopathy. RNA transcripts gave rise to amplified TCR beta CDR3 regions. RT-PCR in the first round (using the HTBI primer set) targeted the TCR CDR3. TCRdb re-derived calls from the multiplex PCR reads in MiXCR, one entry per CDR3 protein. The sample lists more than 650,000 distinct CDR3 sequences; less than 15% were seen once. Source material: blood. The receptors were sampled from a woman aged 18-29 years with Graves' hyperthyroidism.

This clonotype was detected only a few times. The V gene is TRBV7-2, the J gene TRBJ1-5; 9 bases fit TRBD1. Germline V CDR1 and CDR2: SGHTA, FQGNSA. The CDR3 totals 19 residues. The V gene end was trimmed by 1 base and the J gene end by 6 bases; junction bases not matched to a gene: 16. CDR3: CASSLDGTGRWEVGQPQHF. As DNA, the CDR3 is TGTGCCAGCAGCTTAGATGGGACAGGGAGGTGGGAGGTGGGTCAGCCCCAGCATTTT.

This rearrangement joins TRBV20-1 to TRBJ2-7, with a weak D call TRBD2 (6 bases). The CDR3 consists of 14 residues. Deletions cut 3 bases from V and 3 bases from J, with 15 bases between. Germline V gene sequence: CDR1 DFQATT, CDR2 SNEGSKA (reference sequence). CDR3 bases: TGCAGTGCTAGGGAGGGCAGGGTAGTCTACGAGCAGTACTTC. It is translated as CSAREGRVVYEQYF.

Written as DNA, the CDR3 is TGTGCCAGTAGTACCTTGACAGGACCCGATGGTGAAGCTTTCTTT. As protein: CASSTLTGPDGEAFF. This rearrangement joins TRBV19 to TRBJ1-1; tentative D call: TRBD1 (6 bases). This CDR3 is 15 amino acids long. Germline CDR1 LNHDA, CDR2 SQIVND (reference sequence). V lost 4 bases and J lost 7, with 19 bases in between.

This clonotype was detected a few times. The chain combines TRBV4-1 with TRBJ2-7; D might be TRBD1 (6 bases). Germline CDR1 and CDR2: MGHRA and YSYEKL. The CDR3 length is 14 residues. Trimming removed 1 base from V and 5 bases from J, with 12 bases in between. This CDR3 reads CASSQAYRAHEQYF. As DNA, the CDR3 is TGCGCCAGCAGCCAAGCCTACAGGGCCCACGAGCAGTACTTC.

In its sample, this clonotype was seen many times. A junction boundary mismatches the germline segment, possibly from a read error. The chain recombines TRBV28 with TRBJ1-1; no definite D call. The germline CDR1 and CDR2 sequences are MDHEN and SYDVKM. This CDR3 is 16 amino acids long. The CDR3 DNA follows: TGTGCCACCAGTCGCGGGTTGGTGTCCATGAACACTGAAGCTTTCTTT. Its protein product is CATSRGLVSMNTEAFF.